This T cell receptor (beta chain) was recorded in a study of cytomegalovirus exposure and HLA in healthy donors. Across the study: Earlier, almost 120 million unique TCR beta sequences were recovered from roughly 170 million T cells by an analysis.

This PCR relied on a set of 60 Vbeta primers and 13 Jbeta primers. The protocol was immunoSEQ multiplex PCR, while the TCRdb copy is restricted to in-frame clones and leaves out a portion. The table gives under 200,000 clones; the top ten clones make up 6.5% of it. V was shortened by 2 bases and J by 8 bases, with 6 bases between the two germline ends. This CDR3 region has 11 residues. In germline, CDR1 is MNHEY, CDR2 SVGAGI. This sequence joins TRBV6-5 and TRBJ1-2, with a tentative D call TRBD1 (5 bases). The sequence came from a man between 25 and 39 years old in good health and CMV-seronegative. The sequenced material came from PBMCs. The CDR3, as DNA: TGTGCCAGCAGTTACGGGGGGGGCTACACCTTC. Translating gives CASSYGGGYTF.